Reported below is one T cell receptor beta chain. Assay: immunoSEQ multiplex PCR; the TCRdb copy retains only in-frame clones and omits some. The table has about 160,000 clones, roughly 92% seen once; the top ten hold 0.68%. This entry is derived from a study of control samples from healthy donors and cancer patients. The specimen was blood. The source of this sequence is a woman in her twenties or thirties in good health.

The CDR3: CASSVHREVLYGYTF. The CDR3, as DNA: TGTGCCAGCAGCGTCCACCGGGAGGTCCTCTATGGCTACACCTTC. The chain couples TRBV27 to TRBJ1-2, with D uncertain. This CDR3 region has 15 residues. V lost 6 bases to trimming and J lost 4 bases, with 18 bases between them. CDR1 and CDR2 from the germline V gene are MNHEY and SMNVEV (reference sequence).